The 11 T cell receptor beta chains in this list originate from one sample, sequenced in a study of human T cells and chemical hapten exposure. As to time point: pre-sensitization, week 0. As to treatment: therapeutic diphenylcyclopropenone sensitization with weekly scalp DPC. Sequencing started from total RNA isolated from unfractionated whole blood. From the RACE reads, TCRdb called clonotypes with MiXCR, one entry per CDR3 protein. In the table there are about 50,000 distinct CDR3 sequences, 9.5% to 10% of which are singletons. Sequenced material: whole blood, taken in connection with sensitization to the hapten diphenylcyclopropenone (DPC). These receptors came from a woman aged 25 to 39 with alopecia areata. Some clones in this sample may be carry-over from other donors' samples.

This clonotype was observed a handful of times. CDR3 DNA sequence: TGTGCCAGCACCTGGGCGGGGGGCGCGCTATACGAGCAGTACTTC. This translates into CASTWAGGALYEQYF. V and J are TRBV12-3 or TRBV12-4 and TRBJ2-7; TRBD2 agrees at 8 bases. The CDR3 totals 15 residues. The J segment lost 4 bases and the V segment lost 7 bases, leaving 12 bases of the junction unmatched.

The chain employs TRBV4-2 and TRBJ2-5, with 11 bases identical to TRBD2. There are 17 residues in the CDR3. Trimming took 0 bases from V and 2 from J; bases not matched to a gene: 5. Per the germline V gene, CDR1 is LGHNA and CDR2 is YNFKEQ. The CDR3 DNA sequence: TGTGCCAGCAGCCAAGATAGGCCTAGCGGGGGGCAAGAGACCCAGTACTTC. Amino acid sequence: CASSQDRPSGGQETQYF.

The chain has TRBV28 and TRBJ2-7; the D is unclear. Germline CDR1 MDHEN, CDR2 SYDVKM. V lost 2 bases and J lost 2, with 4 bases in between. The CDR3 is 12 residues long. The DNA for the CDR3 is TGTGCCAGCAGTTTAGCCGCCTACGAGCAGTACTTC. This encodes CASSLAAYEQYF.

This clonotype was picked up many times. J is TRBJ2-3 and V is TRBV7-3; TRBD2 agrees at 16 bases. V dropped 5 bases and J dropped 5; count of bases not matched to a gene: 7. CDR1 and CDR2 (germline): SGHTA, FQGTGA. This CDR3 is built from 17 residues. The CDR3 region is CASSDTGTSGGGDTQYF. The DNA of the CDR3 is TGTGCCAGCAGCGACACCGGGACTAGCGGGGGGGGAGATACGCAGTATTTT.

This clonotype was seen only a few times. The CDR3, as DNA: TGTGCCAGCAGTTCTGTGTATGGAGCTTTCTTT. Its translation: CASSSVYGAFF. The rearrangement joins TRBV12-3 or TRBV12-4 to TRBJ1-1; D not certain. The CDR3 contains 11 residues. V was clipped by 4 bases and J by 10 bases, with 10 bases between them.

Ten or more counts support this clonotype. V usage is TRBV4-3 and J usage is TRBJ1-3; D ambiguous. The CDR3 runs 14 residues. Between the trimmed V and J ends, which lost 1 base and 4 bases, there was a span of 8 bases. Per the germline V gene, CDR1 is LGHNA and CDR2 is YSLEER. CDR3 sequence reads: CASSQVSAGNTIYF. CDR3 DNA sequence: TGCGCCAGCAGCCAAGTATCGGCGGGAAACACCATATATTTT.

This clonotype has at least ten counts. V is TRBV6-6 and J is TRBJ1-2; a possible D gene is TRBD1 (6 bases). Germline values: CDR1 MNHNY, CDR2 SVGAGI (reference sequence). This CDR3 comprises 13 residues. V lost 5 bases to trimming and J lost 4 bases, with 11 bases between them. This CDR3 reads CASSQGQGYGYTF. The CDR3 DNA follows: TGTGCCAGCAGTCAGGGGCAGGGCTATGGCTACACCTTC.

The rearrangement uses TRBV15 and TRBJ1-5; 7 bases match TRBD1. The V gene's germline CDR1 is LNHNV and CDR2 YYDKDF (reference sequence). The CDR3 spans 16 residues. V lost 3 bases, J lost 1 base, and 6 bases stayed unmatched. The DNA for the CDR3 is TGTGCCACCAGCAGGAGGGGGGACAGCAGCAATCAGCCCCAGCATTTT. This sequence encodes CATSRRGDSSNQPQHF.

This chain uses TRBV18 with TRBJ2-5, with D possibly matching TRBD1 (5 bases). Trimming removed 3 bases from V and 2 bases from J, with 13 bases in between. Germline V gene data show CDR1 as KGHSH and CDR2 as LQKENI. The CDR3 has 15 residues. The CDR3 coding sequence is TGTGCCAGCTCACCTATCCAGGACAAACAAGAGACCCAGTACTTC. It codes for CASSPIQDKQETQYF.

This clonotype was seen many times. The chain is built from TRBV2 and TRBJ2-5, with 8 bases matching TRBD2. This CDR3 comprises 15 residues. Germline CDR1 reads SNHLY; CDR2 reads FYNNEI. The V gene end was trimmed by 5 bases and the J gene end by 2 bases; junction bases not matched to a gene: 7. CDR3 amino acids: CASSRPGLGQETQYF. In nucleotides, the CDR3 is TGTGCCAGCAGTCGGCCGGGACTAGGGCAAGAGACCCAGTACTTC.

The genes are TRBV20-1 and TRBJ2-3, with D hard to call. The CDR3 runs 14 residues. CDR1 is DFQATT, CDR2 SNEGSKA, per germline (reference sequence). The V end lost 0 bases, the J end lost 0 bases, and 7 bases lay between the germline ends. The CDR3, as DNA: TGCAGTGCTAGAGATCCCCGAAGCACAGATACGCAGTATTTT. Protein: CSARDPRSTDTQYF.